What follows is one T cell receptor beta chain and its context. What it recognizes is unknown. V lost 4 bases to trimming and J lost 8 bases, with 17 bases between them. Germline V gene lookup returns CDR1 LGHDT and CDR2 YNNKEL (reference sequence). The CDR3 totals 14 residues. This entry belongs to a study of T cell responses to AZD1222 COVID-19 vaccine. Study-level points and caveats: Vaccine-related CD4 TCRs covered spike, predominating at 160-218 and 743-854.

Here immunoSEQ multiplex PCR was the method, and the copy in TCRdb shows in-frame clones only, minus some. The table records about 150,000 clones, about nine tenths of them present only once. The TCR was taken from an adult in good health. The chain joins TRBV3-1 (or the pseudogene TRBV3-2) to TRBJ1-2; D might be TRBD1 (6 bases). The starting material was peripheral blood, obtained on day 0 of AZD1222 vaccination. In DNA form, the CDR3 reads TGTGCCAGCAGCCCGGGGGGCCGTGGAGGCGGCTACACCTTC. Protein product: CASSPGGRGGGYTF.